This T cell receptor (beta chain) derives from a study of regulatory T cells in long-lasting Graves disease. About the research overall: Persistent Graves' disease required over 5 years of antithyroid drugs and positive TSH receptor antibodies. General study results and limits: Among samples with persistent disease, TRBV28, TRBJ1-2 and TRBJ2-5 were favored. Public clonotype sharing was higher in persistent than newly diagnosed patients.

iRepertoire HTBI primers and Arm-PCR of CDR3 regions built TCR beta libraries. In the source study's methods: Taken together, the samples had around 60 TRBV and 14 TRBJ segments identified. TCRdb re-analysed the multiplex PCR reads in MiXCR, keeping a single row per CDR3 protein. TCRdb, rather than the study authors, made the V and J calls. In the table there are about 470,000 distinct CDR3 sequences, under 25% of which are singletons. This clonotype has a count of ten or more. Antigen specificity is unknown. Indicated time point: persistent/refractory GD, antithyroid drugs over 5 years with positive TRAb. Isolated PBMC RNA provided the starting material for the TCR library. CDR1 is MDHEN, CDR2 SYDVKM, per germline. The V and J ends lost 5 bases and 2 bases, in that order; junction bases with no gene match: 12. The CDR3 has 16 amino acids.

The sample consisted of peripheral blood mononuclear cells (PBMCs), taken when the disease was refractory, from a patient treated with antithyroid drugs. The rearrangement links TRBV28 to TRBJ2-7; 7 bases fit TRBD1. The clonotype was recovered from a female donor with Graves disease. The CDR3 DNA follows: TGTGCCAGCAGTGGACCGGGACAGAGTTACCCCTACGAGCAGTACTTC. This sequence encodes CASSGPGQSYPYEQYF.